Judged by frequency, the clone carrying this T cell receptor beta chain is medium-sized (0.01 to 0.1%). Antigen: not known. The read ends 3 residues before the CDR3 terminus; that terminus is restored from the germline J gene. Mixed chimerism was transient after nonmyeloablative marrow transplants from related graft donors. This sample stems from a study of Tregs in tolerant kidney transplant recipients. Study observations and caveats: No direct test of biological reproducibility was done here.

CDR1 SGHTA and CDR2 FQGNSA come from the germline V gene. This CDR3 has 14 residues. Trimming removed 0 bases at V and 7 bases at J, with 10 bases between. Only in-frame clones appear in the TCRdb table, and some are missing; sequencing was by immunoSEQ multiplex PCR. Recorded here are several thousand clones; the top ten clones represent roughly 6%. Source: CD4+ T cells from blood (PBMCs), taken 6 months after the transplant. The sequence was collected from a human patient who received a combined kidney and bone marrow transplant. Some T cells may arise from the graft donor. The chain carries TRBV7-2 and TRBJ2-1; possibly TRBD1 for D (5 bases). CDR3 sequence reads: CASSLASGQNEQFF. CDR3 DNA (partial): TGTGCCAGCAGCTTAGCGTCAGGACAAAATGAG.